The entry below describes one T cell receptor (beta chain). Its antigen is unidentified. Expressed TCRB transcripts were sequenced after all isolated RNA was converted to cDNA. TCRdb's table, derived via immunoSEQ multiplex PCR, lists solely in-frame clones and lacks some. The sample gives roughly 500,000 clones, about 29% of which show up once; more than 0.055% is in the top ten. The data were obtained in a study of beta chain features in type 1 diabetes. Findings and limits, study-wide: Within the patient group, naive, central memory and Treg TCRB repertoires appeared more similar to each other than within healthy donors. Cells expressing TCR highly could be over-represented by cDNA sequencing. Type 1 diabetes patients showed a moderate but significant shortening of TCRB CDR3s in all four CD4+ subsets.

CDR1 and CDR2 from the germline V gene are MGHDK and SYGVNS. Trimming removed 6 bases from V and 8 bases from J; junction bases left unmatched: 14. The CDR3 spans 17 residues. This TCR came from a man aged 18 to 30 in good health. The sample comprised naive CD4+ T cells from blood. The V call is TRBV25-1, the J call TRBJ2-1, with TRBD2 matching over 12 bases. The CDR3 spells CASSGWTSGKSSHEQFF. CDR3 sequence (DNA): TGTGCCAGCAGCGGATGGACTAGCGGGAAGAGCAGCCATGAGCAGTTCTTC.